This T cell receptor beta chain was sequenced for a study of T cell repertoires in cytomegalovirus infection. With 6 bases clipped from V and 0 bases from J, the junction kept 6 bases outside the gene matches. The CDR3 is 15 amino acids. Via MiXCR, TCRdb re-called the reads, giving one row per CDR3 protein. Altogether 480,000 or so distinct CDR3 sequences are present, about 11% being singletons, with the ten largest covering around 9.6%. This clonotype was detected ten times or more. The TCR was taken from a human donor in good health (CMV status not recorded). Some clones in this sample may be carry-over from other donors' samples. Sequenced input: PBMCs. The rearrangement joins TRBV12-3 or TRBV12-4 to TRBJ2-3, with 7 bases fitting TRBD2. CDR3 in DNA: TGTGCCAGCAGCCTTAGCGGGCTGAGCACAGATACGCAGTATTTT. Protein: CASSLSGLSTDTQYF.